Presented here are 9 T cell receptor beta chains from one specimen sequenced in a study of blood T cell repertoires in COVID-19. The assay was immunoSEQ multiplex PCR, and TCRdb's table has in-frame clones only and misses some. This table has around 27,000 clones, about 90% appearing once. The sample was peripheral blood. The receptors shown here come from a human donor in a cohort sampled during active COVID-19.

This chain connects TRBV30 to TRBJ1-2, with D unresolved. Germline values: CDR1 GTSNPN, CDR2 SVGIG (reference sequence). The CDR3 sequence is 10 residues long. The V end was cut by 4 bases, the J end by 6 bases, with 6 bases between. CDR3 bases: TGTGCCTGGACCAGTGATGGCTACACCTTC. It translates to CAWTSDGYTF.

The chain recombines TRBV5-5 with TRBJ2-7; the D gene is possibly TRBD2 (5 bases). The CDR3 totals 16 residues. Germline V lookup: CDR1 SGHKS, CDR2 YYEKEE (reference sequence). The V gene lost 0 bases and the J gene lost 4 bases, with 17 bases spanning the gap. CDR3: CASSLAEARGNYEQYF. The CDR3 DNA is TGTGCCAGCAGCTTGGCCGAAGCGAGAGGGAATTACGAGCAGTACTTC.

This chain connects TRBV21-1 to TRBJ2-1; the table's D gene call, TRBD2, was not cross checked with the DNA. TRBV21-1 is assigned pseudogene status. The CDR3 sequence is 17 residues long. CDR3 loop: CASSKGHRGEPRDEQFF. The CDR3 DNA sequence: TGTGCCAGCAGCAAAGGGCACCGGGGGGAACCTCGGGATGAGCAGTTCTTC.

This chain uses TRBV6-5 with TRBJ2-7; TRBD1 matches 10 bases. This CDR3 is built from 15 residues. The V gene end was trimmed by 7 bases and the J gene end by 1 base; junction bases not matched to a gene: 7. The germline gives CDR1 MNHEY, CDR2 SVGAGI. CDR3 sequence: CASKWGQGPSYEQYF. The CDR3 DNA reads TGTGCCAGCAAATGGGGACAGGGGCCTTCCTACGAGCAGTACTTC.

The chain links TRBV5-1 to TRBJ2-4; 10 nucleotides line up with TRBD2. This CDR3 contains 18 residues. From germline, CDR1 is SGHRS and CDR2 YFSETQ. J was trimmed by 0 bases and V by 3 bases; bases with no gene match: 9. The CDR3 sequence is CASSWRPSGGLAKNIQYF. Here the CDR3 DNA reads TGCGCCAGCAGCTGGCGACCTAGCGGGGGACTAGCCAAAAACATTCAGTACTTC. Full variable domain (missing parts from reference TRBV5-1 and TRBJ2-4): KAGVTQTPRYLIKTRGQQVTLSCSPISGHRSVSWYQQTPGQGLQFLFEYFSETQRNKGNFPGRFSGRQFSNSRSEMNVSTLELGDSALYLCASSWRPSGGLAKNIQYFGAGTRLSVL.

The rearrangement links TRBV6-6 to TRBJ1-5, with 9 bases fitting TRBD1. This CDR3 region has 17 residues. J lost 2 bases, V lost 5 bases, and 10 bases had no gene match. The germline V gene encodes CDR1 MNHNY and CDR2 SVGAGI (reference sequence). Here the CDR3 reads CASSPPLGQGGNQPQHF. CDR3 sequence (DNA): TGTGCCAGCAGTCCGCCCTTGGGACAGGGAGGCAATCAGCCCCAGCATTTT.

The chain has TRBV7-2 and TRBJ2-5; 7 bases match TRBD2. CDR1 SGHTA and CDR2 FQGNSA come from the germline V gene. V shed 5 bases and J 5 bases; nucleotides not matched to a gene: 14. The length of the CDR3 is 16 residues. The CDR3 here is CASSPGSSGAFETQYF. The CDR3 nucleotides are TGTGCCAGCAGCCCCGGCTCCAGCGGGGCTTTTGAGACCCAGTACTTC.

This chain connects TRBV6-6 to TRBJ1-5; possible D gene TRBD1, 5 bases. Per germline, CDR1 MNHNY and CDR2 SVGAGI (reference sequence). The CDR3 is made up of 12 amino acids. Trimming took 6 bases from V and 16 from J, leaving 19 bases between them. The CDR3 is CASSPPRELLHF. CDR3 sequence (DNA): TGTGCCAGCAGCCCCCCCAGGGAACTGCTCCATTTT.

There are a few counts of this clone. The rearrangement links TRBV12-3 or TRBV12-4 to TRBJ2-1, with a tentative D call TRBD1 (5 bases). CDR3 length: 13 amino acids. The germline V and J ends were trimmed by 4 bases and 10 bases, with 14 bases remaining between them. The CDR3 DNA follows: TGTGCCAGCAGTTCTACCAGGGTGGGAGAGCAGTTCTTC. Translation: CASSSTRVGEQFF.